These 7 T cell receptor beta chains were all obtained from the same sample, sequenced in a study of blood T cell repertoires in COVID-19. Profiling relied on immunoSEQ multiplex PCR, and the TCRdb table lists in-frame clones only, not all of them. The sample comprises about 140,000 clones, 78% of which are singletons, and more than 5% rests with the top ten. The source material was PBMCs or T cells enriched from blood (not recorded which). The receptors shown here come from a woman in her 50s who had recovered from COVID-19.

J is TRBJ2-4 and V is TRBV28; TRBD2 might be the D (7 bases). CDR1 is MDHEN and CDR2 is SYDVKM in the germline V gene. The ends were cut back, 7 bases at V and 5 bases at J, with 15 bases in the middle. The CDR3 runs to 14 residues. The CDR3 sequence: CASTGGLRENIQYF. CDR3 coding DNA: TGTGCCAGCACCGGGGGGCTGAGGGAAAACATTCAGTACTTC.

In its sample, this clone was seen a few times. The J gene is TRBJ2-7, the V gene TRBV5-1; D possibly corresponds to TRBD2 (6 bases). The V and J ends lost 1 base and 3 bases respectively, with 8 bases between them. The CDR3 totals 13 residues. The V gene's germline CDR1 is SGHRS and CDR2 YFSETQ. The CDR3 nucleotides read TGCGCCAGCAGCTTGCCGGGAGACTACGAGCAGTACTTC. As protein: CASSLPGDYEQYF.

V is TRBV13 and J is TRBJ1-1, with D tentatively TRBD1 (6 bases). The germline V gene has CDR1 PRHDT and CDR2 FYEKMQ (reference sequence). The CDR3 has 12 amino acids. With 5 bases removed from V and 4 bases from J, the gap between germline ends came to 8 bases. This chain's CDR3 is CASSQGFTEAFF. CDR3 DNA: TGTGCCAGCAGCCAGGGGTTCACTGAAGCTTTCTTT.

This clone was observed once. The J gene is TRBJ2-2, the V gene TRBV5-6; D not certain. Germline CDR1 SGHDT, CDR2 YYEEEE. The CDR3 is 14 residues long. V was trimmed by 1 base and J by 6 bases, leaving 10 bases between them. CDR3 region: CASSLPSLAGELFF. The CDR3 DNA reads as TGTGCCAGCAGCTTGCCCAGTTTGGCCGGGGAGCTGTTTTTT.

The chain carries TRBV5-4 and TRBJ1-4; D remains ambiguous. The CDR3 length is 15 residues. The germline CDR1 and CDR2 sequences are SGHNT and YYREEE (reference sequence). Trimming pared 3 bases from V and 7 bases from J, leaving 16 bases between. DNA of the CDR3: TGTGCCAGCAGCTCACCGGGCCCCGGAGGTGAAAAACTGTTTTTT. Translated, it gives CASSSPGPGGEKLFF.

The J gene is TRBJ1-1, the V gene TRBV6-5; maybe TRBD1 (5 bases). CDR1 and CDR2 (germline): MNHEY, SVGAGI. Between the trimmed V and J ends, which lost 0 bases and 1 base, there was a span of 9 bases. This CDR3 has 15 amino acids. Written as DNA, the CDR3 is TGTGCCAGCAGTTACTCGACAGCGCCGAACACTGAAGCTTTCTTT. Its protein is CASSYSTAPNTEAFF.

This chain links TRBV7-3 with TRBJ2-1, with TRBD1 identical over 8 bases. Unmatched junction bases numbered 2, after V lost 2 bases and J lost 5 bases. CDR1 is SGHTA, CDR2 FQGTGA, per germline. The CDR3 is 14 residues long. CDR3 nucleotides: TGTGCCAGCAGCTTAGGGACAGGTAACAATGAGCAGTTCTTC. As protein: CASSLGTGNNEQFF.